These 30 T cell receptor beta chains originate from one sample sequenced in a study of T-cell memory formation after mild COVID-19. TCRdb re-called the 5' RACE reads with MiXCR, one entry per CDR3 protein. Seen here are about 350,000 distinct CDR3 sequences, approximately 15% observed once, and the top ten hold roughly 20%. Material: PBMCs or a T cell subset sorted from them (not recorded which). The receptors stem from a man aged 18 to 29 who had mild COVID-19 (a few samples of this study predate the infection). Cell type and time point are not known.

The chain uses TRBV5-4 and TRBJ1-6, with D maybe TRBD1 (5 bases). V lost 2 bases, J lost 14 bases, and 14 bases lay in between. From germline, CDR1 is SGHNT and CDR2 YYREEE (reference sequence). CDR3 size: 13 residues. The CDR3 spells CASSFLSQGTLHF. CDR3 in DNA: TGTGCCAGCAGCTTTTTAAGCCAGGGCACCCTCCACTTT.

The CDR3 bases are TGTGCCAGCAGCACTCGGACTCTCTACAATGAGCAGTTCTTC. Residues: CASSTRTLYNEQFF. The chain employs TRBV7-2 and TRBJ2-1; weak D call: TRBD2 (5 bases). The V end lost 5 bases, the J end lost 3 bases, and 11 bases lay between the germline ends. There are 14 residues in the CDR3. Germline loops: CDR1 SGHTA, CDR2 FQGNSA.

The CDR3 DNA reads as TGTGCCAGCAGTTACGCAAGGGGAAGCGTAGGGGGAGAAAAACTGTTTTTT. It encodes CASSYARGSVGGEKLFF. The V call is TRBV6-5, the J call TRBJ1-4; perhaps TRBD1 as D (6 bases). The V end was cut by 2 bases, the J end by 8 bases, with 21 bases between. Germline V gene sequence: CDR1 MNHEY, CDR2 SVGAGI. The CDR3 covers 17 residues.

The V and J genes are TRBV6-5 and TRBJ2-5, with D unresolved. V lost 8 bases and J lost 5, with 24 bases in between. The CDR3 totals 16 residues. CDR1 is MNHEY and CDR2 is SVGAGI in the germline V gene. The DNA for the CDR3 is TGTGCCAGCGCGTCATTGGGATCGGACGGACGGGAGACCCAGTACTTC. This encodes CASASLGSDGRETQYF.

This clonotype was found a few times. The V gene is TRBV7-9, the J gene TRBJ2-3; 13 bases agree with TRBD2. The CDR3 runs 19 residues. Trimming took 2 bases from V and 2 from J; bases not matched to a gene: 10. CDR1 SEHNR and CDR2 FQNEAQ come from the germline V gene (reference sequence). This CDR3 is CASSLSGPTSGGDTDTQYF. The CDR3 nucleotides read TGTGCCAGCAGCTTATCCGGGCCTACTAGCGGGGGGGACACAGATACGCAGTATTTT.

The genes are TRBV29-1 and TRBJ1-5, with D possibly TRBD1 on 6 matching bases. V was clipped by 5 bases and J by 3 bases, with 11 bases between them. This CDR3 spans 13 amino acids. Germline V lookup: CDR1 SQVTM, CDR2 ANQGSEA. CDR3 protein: CSVKDSINQPQHF. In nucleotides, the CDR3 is TGCAGCGTTAAGGACAGTATCAATCAGCCCCAGCATTTT.

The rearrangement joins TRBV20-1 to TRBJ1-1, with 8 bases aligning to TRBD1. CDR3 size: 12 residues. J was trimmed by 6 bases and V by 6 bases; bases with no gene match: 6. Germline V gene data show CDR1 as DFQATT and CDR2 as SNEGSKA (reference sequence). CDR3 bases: TGCAGTGCCCCCGGACAGGGAGCTGAAGCTTTCTTT. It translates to CSAPGQGAEAFF.

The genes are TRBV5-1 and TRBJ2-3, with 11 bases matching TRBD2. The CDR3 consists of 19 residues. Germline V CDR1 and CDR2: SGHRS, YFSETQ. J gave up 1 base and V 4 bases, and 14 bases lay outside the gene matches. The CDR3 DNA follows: TGCGCCAGCAGCGTTAAGCGGCTAGCGGGGGGCCAAGGCACAGATACGCAGTATTTT. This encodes CASSVKRLAGGQGTDTQYF.

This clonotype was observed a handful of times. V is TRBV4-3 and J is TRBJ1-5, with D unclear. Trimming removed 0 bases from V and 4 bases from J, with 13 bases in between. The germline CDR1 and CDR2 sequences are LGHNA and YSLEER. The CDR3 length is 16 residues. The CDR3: CASSQDLQDGNQPQHF. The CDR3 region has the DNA TGCGCCAGCAGCCAAGATCTCCAGGATGGGAATCAGCCCCAGCATTTT.

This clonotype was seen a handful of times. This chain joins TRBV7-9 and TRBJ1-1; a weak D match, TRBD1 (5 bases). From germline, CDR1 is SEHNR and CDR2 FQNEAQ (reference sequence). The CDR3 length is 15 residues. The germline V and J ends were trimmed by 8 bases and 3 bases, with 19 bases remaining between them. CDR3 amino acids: CASLTPGVRDTEAFF. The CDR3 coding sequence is TGTGCCAGCCTCACCCCCGGGGTCAGGGACACTGAAGCTTTCTTT.

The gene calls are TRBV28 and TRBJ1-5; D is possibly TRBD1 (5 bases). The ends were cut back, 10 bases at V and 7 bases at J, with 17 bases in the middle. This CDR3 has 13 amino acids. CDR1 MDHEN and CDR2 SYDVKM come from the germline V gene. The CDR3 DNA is TGTGCCACCATTCCCGCGAGGGACCAGCCCCAGCATTTT. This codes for CATIPARDQPQHF.

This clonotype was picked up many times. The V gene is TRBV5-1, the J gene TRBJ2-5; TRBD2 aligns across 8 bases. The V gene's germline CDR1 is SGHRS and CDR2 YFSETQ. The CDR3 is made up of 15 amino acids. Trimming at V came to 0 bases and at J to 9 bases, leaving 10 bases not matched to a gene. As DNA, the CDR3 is TGCGCCAGCAGCTTGGGCGGGAGGTCCATCGGGGCCCAGTACTTC. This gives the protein CASSLGGRSIGAQYF.

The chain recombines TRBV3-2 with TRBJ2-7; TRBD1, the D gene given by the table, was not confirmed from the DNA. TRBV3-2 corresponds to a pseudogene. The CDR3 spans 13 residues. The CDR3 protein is CASSQEQAYEQYV. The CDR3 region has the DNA TGTGCCAGCAGCCAAGAACAGGCCTACGAGCAGTACGTC.

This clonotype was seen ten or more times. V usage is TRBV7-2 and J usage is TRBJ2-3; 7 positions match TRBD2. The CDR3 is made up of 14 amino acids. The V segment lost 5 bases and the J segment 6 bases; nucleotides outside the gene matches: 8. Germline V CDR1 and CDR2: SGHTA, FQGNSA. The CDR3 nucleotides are TGTGCCAGCAGCCTCCAGCGGGGAAGGGATACGCAGTATTTT. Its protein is CASSLQRGRDTQYF.

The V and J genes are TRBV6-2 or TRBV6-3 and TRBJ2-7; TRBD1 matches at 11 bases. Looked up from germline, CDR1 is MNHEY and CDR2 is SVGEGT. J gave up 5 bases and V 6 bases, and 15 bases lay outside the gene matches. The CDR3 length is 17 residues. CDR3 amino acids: CASSRRSPPGQGDEQYV. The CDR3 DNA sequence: TGTGCCAGCAGCCGTAGATCCCCTCCGGGACAGGGGGACGAGCAGTACGTC.

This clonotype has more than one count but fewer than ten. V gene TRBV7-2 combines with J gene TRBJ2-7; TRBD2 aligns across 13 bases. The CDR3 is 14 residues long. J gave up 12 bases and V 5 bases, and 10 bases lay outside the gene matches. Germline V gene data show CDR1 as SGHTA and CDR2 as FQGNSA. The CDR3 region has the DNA TGTGCCAGCAGCGCCCGACTAGCGGGGGGCCTCATGTACGTC. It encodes CASSARLAGGLMYV.

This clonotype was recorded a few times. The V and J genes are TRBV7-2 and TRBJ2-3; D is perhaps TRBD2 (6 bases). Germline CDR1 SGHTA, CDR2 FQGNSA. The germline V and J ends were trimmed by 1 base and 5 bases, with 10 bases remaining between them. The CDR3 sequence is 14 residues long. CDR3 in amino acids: CASSLGGGEDTQYF. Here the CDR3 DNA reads TGTGCCAGCAGCTTAGGCGGCGGGGAAGATACGCAGTATTTT.

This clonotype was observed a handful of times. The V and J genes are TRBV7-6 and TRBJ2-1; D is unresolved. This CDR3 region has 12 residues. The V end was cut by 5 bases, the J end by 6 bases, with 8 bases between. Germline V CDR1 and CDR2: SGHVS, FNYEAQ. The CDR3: CASSPLRNEQFF. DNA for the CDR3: TGTGCCAGCAGCCCCCTGCGCAATGAGCAGTTCTTC.

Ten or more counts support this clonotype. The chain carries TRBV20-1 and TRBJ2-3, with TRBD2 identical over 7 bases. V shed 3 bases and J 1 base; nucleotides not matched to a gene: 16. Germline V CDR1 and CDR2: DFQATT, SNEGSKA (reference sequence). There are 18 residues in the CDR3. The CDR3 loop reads CSASIPRGSRGGTDTQYF. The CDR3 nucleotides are TGCAGTGCTAGTATCCCACGGGGGAGCCGGGGGGGCACAGATACGCAGTATTTT.

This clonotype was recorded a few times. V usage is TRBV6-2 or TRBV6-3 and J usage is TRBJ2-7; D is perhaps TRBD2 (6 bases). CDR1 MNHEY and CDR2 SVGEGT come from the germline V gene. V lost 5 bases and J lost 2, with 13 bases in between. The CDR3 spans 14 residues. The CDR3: CASSTRGTTYEQYV. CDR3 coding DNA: TGTGCCAGCAGTACCCGGGGGACCACCTACGAGCAGTACGTC.

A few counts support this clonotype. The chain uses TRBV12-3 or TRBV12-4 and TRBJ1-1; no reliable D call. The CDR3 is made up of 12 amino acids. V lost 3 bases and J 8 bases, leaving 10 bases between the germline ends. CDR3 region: CASSLEASEAFF. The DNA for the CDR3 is TGTGCCAGCAGTTTGGAGGCCTCAGAAGCTTTCTTT.

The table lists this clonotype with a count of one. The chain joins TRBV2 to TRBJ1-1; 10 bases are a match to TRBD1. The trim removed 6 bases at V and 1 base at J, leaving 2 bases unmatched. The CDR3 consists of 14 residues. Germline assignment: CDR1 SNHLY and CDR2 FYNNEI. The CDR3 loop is CASRGDRGNTEAFF. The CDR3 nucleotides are TGTGCCAGCAGGGGGGACAGGGGGAACACTGAAGCTTTCTTT. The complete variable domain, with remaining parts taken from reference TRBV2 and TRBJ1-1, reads EPEVTQTPSHQVTQMGQEVILRCVPISNHLYFYWYRQILGQKVEFLVSFYNNEISEKSEIFDDQFSVERPDGSNFTLKIRSTKLEDSAMYFCASRGDRGNTEAFFGQGTRLTVV.

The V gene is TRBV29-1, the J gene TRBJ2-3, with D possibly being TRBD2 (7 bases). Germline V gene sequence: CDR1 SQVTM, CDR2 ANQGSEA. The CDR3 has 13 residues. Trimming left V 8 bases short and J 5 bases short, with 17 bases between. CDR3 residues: CSLGGVRGDTQYF. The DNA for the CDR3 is TGCAGCCTAGGGGGGGTTCGCGGAGATACGCAGTATTTT.

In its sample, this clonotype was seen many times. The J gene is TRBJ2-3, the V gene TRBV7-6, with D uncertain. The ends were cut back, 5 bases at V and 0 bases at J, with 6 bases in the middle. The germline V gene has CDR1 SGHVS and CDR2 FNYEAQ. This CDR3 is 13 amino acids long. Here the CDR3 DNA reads TGTGCCAGCAGCCGAGGTAGCACAGATACGCAGTATTTT. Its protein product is CASSRGSTDTQYF.

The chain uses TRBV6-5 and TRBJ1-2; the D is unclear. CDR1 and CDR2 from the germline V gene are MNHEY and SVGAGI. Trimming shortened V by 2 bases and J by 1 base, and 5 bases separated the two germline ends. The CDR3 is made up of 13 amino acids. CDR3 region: CASSYSFNYGYTF. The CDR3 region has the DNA TGTGCCAGCAGTTACAGTTTTAACTATGGCTACACCTTC.

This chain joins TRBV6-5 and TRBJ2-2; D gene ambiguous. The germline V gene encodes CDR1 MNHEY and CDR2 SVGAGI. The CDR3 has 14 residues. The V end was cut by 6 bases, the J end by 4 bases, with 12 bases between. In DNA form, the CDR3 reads TGTGCCAGCAGCCCGTGGGCGCGCACCGGGGAGCTGTTTTTT. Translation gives CASSPWARTGELFF.

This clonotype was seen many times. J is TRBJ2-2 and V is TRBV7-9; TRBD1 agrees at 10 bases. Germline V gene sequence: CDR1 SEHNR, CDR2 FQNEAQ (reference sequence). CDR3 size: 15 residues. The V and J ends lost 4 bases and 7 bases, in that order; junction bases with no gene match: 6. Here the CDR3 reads CASSSGTGDIGELFF. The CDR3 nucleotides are TGTGCCAGCAGCTCCGGGACAGGGGACATCGGGGAGCTGTTTTTT.

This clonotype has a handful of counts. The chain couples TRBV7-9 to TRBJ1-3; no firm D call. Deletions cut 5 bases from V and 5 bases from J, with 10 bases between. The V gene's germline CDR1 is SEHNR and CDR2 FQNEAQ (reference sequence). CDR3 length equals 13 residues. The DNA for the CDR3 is TGTGCCAGCAGCACTTCGGGGAGAAACACCATATATTTT. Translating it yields CASSTSGRNTIYF.

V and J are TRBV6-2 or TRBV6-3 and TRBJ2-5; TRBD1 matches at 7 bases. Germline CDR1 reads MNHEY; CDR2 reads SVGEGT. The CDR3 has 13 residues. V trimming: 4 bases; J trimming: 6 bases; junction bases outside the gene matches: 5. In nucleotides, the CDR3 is TGTGCCAGCAGTTCCCAGGGGGTGCAGACCCAGTACTTC. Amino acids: CASSSQGVQTQYF.

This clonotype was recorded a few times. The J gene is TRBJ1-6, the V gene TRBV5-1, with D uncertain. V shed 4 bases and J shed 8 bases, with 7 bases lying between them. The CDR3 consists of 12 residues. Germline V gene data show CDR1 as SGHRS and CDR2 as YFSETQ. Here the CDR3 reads CASSARDSPLHF. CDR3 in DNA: TGCGCCAGCAGCGCCCGTGATTCACCCCTCCACTTT.